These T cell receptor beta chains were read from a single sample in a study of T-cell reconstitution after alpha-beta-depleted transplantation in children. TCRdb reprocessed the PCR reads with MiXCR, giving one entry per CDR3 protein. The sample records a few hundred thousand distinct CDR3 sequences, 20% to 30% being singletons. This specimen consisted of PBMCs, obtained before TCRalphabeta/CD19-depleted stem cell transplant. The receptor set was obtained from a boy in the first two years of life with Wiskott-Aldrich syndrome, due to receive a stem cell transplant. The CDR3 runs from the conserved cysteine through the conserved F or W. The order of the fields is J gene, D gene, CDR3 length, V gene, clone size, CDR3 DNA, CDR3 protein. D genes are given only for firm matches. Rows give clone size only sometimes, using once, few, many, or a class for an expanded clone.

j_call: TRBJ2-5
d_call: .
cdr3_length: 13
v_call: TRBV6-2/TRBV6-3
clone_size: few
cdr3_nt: TGTGCCAGCAGTTACTCGAGCGAAGAGACCCAGTACTTC
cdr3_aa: CASSYSSEETQYF

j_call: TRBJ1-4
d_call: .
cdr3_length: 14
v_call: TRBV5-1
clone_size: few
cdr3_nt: TGCGCCAGCAGCTTTTCAGGTGTGAATGAAAAACTGTTTTTT
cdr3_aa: CASSFSGVNEKLFF

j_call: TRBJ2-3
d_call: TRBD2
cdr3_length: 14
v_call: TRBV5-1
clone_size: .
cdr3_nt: TGCGCCAGCAGCGGAGCGGGAGTCAAAGATACGCAGTATTTT
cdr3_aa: CASSGAGVKDTQYF

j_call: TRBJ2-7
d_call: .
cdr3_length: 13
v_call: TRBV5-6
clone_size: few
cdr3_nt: TGTGCCAGCAGCTTTGGAGGGCGAAACGAGCAGTACTTC
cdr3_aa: CASSFGGRNEQYF

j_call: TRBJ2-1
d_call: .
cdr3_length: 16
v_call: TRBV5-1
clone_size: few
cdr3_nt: TGCGCCAGCAGCTTGGATGGCAAGTATACGGGCAATGAGCAGTTCTTC
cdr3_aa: CASSLDGKYTGNEQFF

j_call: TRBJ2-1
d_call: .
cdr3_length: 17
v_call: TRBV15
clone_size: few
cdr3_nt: TGTGCCACCAGCAGCTCTACGGCGCCAGGGGCCTACAATGAGCAGTTCTTC
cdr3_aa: CATSSSTAPGAYNEQFF

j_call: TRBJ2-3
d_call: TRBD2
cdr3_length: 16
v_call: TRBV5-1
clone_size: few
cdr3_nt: TGCGCCAGCAGCTTGGTTGGCGGGAGGGCCCTGGATACGCAGTATTTT
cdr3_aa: CASSLVGGRALDTQYF

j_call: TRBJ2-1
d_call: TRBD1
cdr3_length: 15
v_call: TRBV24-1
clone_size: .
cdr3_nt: TGTGCCACCAGTGATGGACAGGGCTTCGACAATGAGCAGTTCTTC
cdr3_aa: CATSDGQGFDNEQFF

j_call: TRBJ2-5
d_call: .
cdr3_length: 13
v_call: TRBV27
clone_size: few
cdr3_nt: TGTGCCAGCAGCCCAAGCGGGTCGGAGACCCAGTACTTC
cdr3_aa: CASSPSGSETQYF

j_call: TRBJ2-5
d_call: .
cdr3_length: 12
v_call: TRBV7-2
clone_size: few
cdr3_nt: TGTGCCAGCAGCCGAGCCCAAGAGACCCAGTACTTC
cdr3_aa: CASSRAQETQYF

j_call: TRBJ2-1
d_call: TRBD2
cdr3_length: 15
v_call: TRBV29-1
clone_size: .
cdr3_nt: TGCAGCGTTCAAGTAAGCGGGAGTCCCTACCATGAGCAGTTCTTC
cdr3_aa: CSVQVSGSPYHEQFF

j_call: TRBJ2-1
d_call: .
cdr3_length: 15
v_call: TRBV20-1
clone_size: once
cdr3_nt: TGCTGTGCTAGAGATCGCATATTGCCCTACAATGAGCAGTTCTTC
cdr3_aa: CCARDRILPYNEQFF

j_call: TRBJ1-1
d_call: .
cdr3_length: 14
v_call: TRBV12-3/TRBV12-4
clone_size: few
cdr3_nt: TGTGCCAGCAGGAAACGGGAGCTAAACACTGAAGCTTTCTTT
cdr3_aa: CASRKRELNTEAFF

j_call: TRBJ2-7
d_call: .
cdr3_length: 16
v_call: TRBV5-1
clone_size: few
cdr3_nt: TGCGCCAGCAGCCCCGGGTTGAGGCTCAGCTCCTACGAGCAGTACTTC
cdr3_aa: CASSPGLRLSSYEQYF

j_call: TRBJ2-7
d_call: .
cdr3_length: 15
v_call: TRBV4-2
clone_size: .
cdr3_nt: TGTGCCAGCAGCCAAGACCCTCAGGGGTTCTACGAGCAGTACTTC
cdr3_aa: CASSQDPQGFYEQYF